The 22 T cell receptor beta chains below were found in one sample sequenced in a study of cytotoxic CD8 clonotypes in ibrutinib-treated CLL. Assay: immunoSEQ multiplex PCR; the TCRdb copy retains only in-frame clones and omits some. The table includes more than 110,000 clones, around 76% detected once. Specimen: PBMCs, collected after 24 months of ibrutinib treatment. These receptors were taken from a human donor with chronic lymphocytic leukemia.

The rearrangement joins TRBV9 to TRBJ2-5; no reliable D call. V shed 0 bases and J shed 2 bases, with 5 bases lying between them. The germline gives CDR1 SGDLS, CDR2 YYNGEE. The CDR3 sequence is 13 residues long. As DNA, the CDR3 is TGTGCCAGCAGCGTAGCTTATCAAGAGACCCAGTACTTC. Its translation: CASSVAYQETQYF. Together with reference TRBV9 and TRBJ2-5, the CDR3 gives the full variable domain: DSGVTQTPKHLITATGQRVTLRCSPRSGDLSVYWYQQSLDQGLQFLIQYYNGEERAKGNILERFSAQQFPDLHSELNLSSLELGDSALYFCASSVAYQETQYFGPGTRLLVL.

This rearrangement joins TRBV2 to TRBJ2-7, with 8 bases fitting TRBD2. Germline-derived CDR1 and CDR2 are SNHLY and FYNNEI. CDR3 length: 15 amino acids. V shed 6 bases, J shed 2 bases, and the junction held 9 bases outside the gene matches. CDR3 DNA: TGTGCCAGCAGGCAGTCCGCGGGAGGCCCCTACGAGCAGTACTTC. Protein product: CASRQSAGGPYEQYF.

The chain is built from TRBV21-1 and TRBJ2-5; TRBD1 reflects the table's D call only, with no check against the DNA. TRBV21-1 is listed as a pseudogene. The CDR3 sequence is 16 residues long. CDR3 sequence reads: CASSKKETGFPETQYF. The CDR3, as DNA: TGTGCCAGCAGCAAAAAGGAGACAGGGTTCCCAGAGACCCAGTACTTC.

The J gene is TRBJ1-1, the V gene TRBV19; D gene unclear. This CDR3 is built from 14 residues. Germline loops: CDR1 LNHDA, CDR2 SQIVND (reference sequence). Between the trimmed V and J ends, which lost 4 bases and 0 bases, there was a span of 9 bases. The CDR3 region is CASSNPQMNTEAFF. CDR3 nucleotide sequence: TGTGCCAGTAGTAACCCCCAGATGAACACTGAAGCTTTCTTT.

The rearrangement uses TRBV5-1 and TRBJ1-2, with unresolved D. Germline V gene sequence: CDR1 SGHRS, CDR2 YFSETQ. This CDR3 comprises 13 residues. V lost 2 bases and J 4 bases, leaving 9 bases between the germline ends. The CDR3 loop reads CASSFGEGYGYTF. The CDR3 DNA follows: TGCGCCAGCAGCTTTGGAGAGGGCTATGGCTACACCTTC.

The J gene is TRBJ2-7, the V gene TRBV6-6; 7 nucleotides match TRBD1. V gave up 7 bases and J gave up 2 bases; unmatched junction bases: 8. CDR1 and CDR2 (germline): MNHNY, SVGAGI (reference sequence). This CDR3 is built from 14 residues. The CDR3 loop reads CASIPHQGAYEQYF. Here the CDR3 DNA reads TGTGCCAGCATCCCGCACCAGGGGGCCTACGAGCAGTACTTC.

The V gene is TRBV18, the J gene TRBJ2-1; 11 bases fit TRBD2. V dropped 3 bases and J dropped 4; count of bases not matched to a gene: 8. CDR3 size: 17 residues. Germline lookup yields CDR1 KGHSH and CDR2 LQKENI. CDR3 DNA: TGTGCCAGCTCACCCCATAGACTAGCGGGGATTTACAATGAGCAGTTCTTC. Encoded protein: CASSPHRLAGIYNEQFF. The whole variable domain, filled in from reference TRBV18 and TRBJ2-1, reads NAGVMQNPRHLVRRRGQEARLRCSPMKGHSHVYWYRQLPEEGLKFMVYLQKENIIDESGMPKERFSAEFPKEGPSILRIQQVVRGDSAAYFCASSPHRLAGIYNEQFFGPGTRLTVL.

This clone appeared a few times. The V and J genes are TRBV27 and TRBJ2-7; D tentatively reads TRBD1 or TRBD2 (7 bases each). Looked up from germline, CDR1 is MNHEY and CDR2 is SMNVEV (reference sequence). V lost 1 base and J lost 2, with 21 bases in between. There are 18 residues in the CDR3. For the CDR3, the DNA is TGTGCCAGCAGTTTATTGCCCAGGGGGGGACTGCCCCCCTACGAGCAGTACTTC. Encoded protein: CASSLLPRGGLPPYEQYF.

The CDR3 loop reads CASSPRGAGDNSPLHF. In DNA, the CDR3 is TGTGCCAGCTCACCCCGGGGCGCGGGGGATAATTCACCCCTCCACTTT. The rearrangement uses TRBV18 and TRBJ1-6; D may be TRBD1 (5 bases). This CDR3 is 16 amino acids long. The V gene's germline CDR1 is KGHSH and CDR2 LQKENI. Trimming removed 3 bases at V and 5 bases at J, with 14 bases between.

The chain links TRBV7-9 to TRBJ1-3; tentative D call: TRBD1 (5 bases). From germline, CDR1 is SEHNR and CDR2 FQNEAQ (reference sequence). The CDR3 runs 16 residues. Trimming pared 5 bases from V and 4 bases from J, leaving 18 bases between. The CDR3 loop reads CASSHAAGGRGNTIYF. For the CDR3, the DNA is TGTGCCAGCAGCCACGCCGCCGGGGGAAGGGGAAACACCATATATTTT.

The chain is built from TRBV4-3 and TRBJ1-2; possibly TRBD1 for D (6 bases). Trimming cost V 4 bases and J 5 bases, with 17 bases left between them. Germline V lookup: CDR1 LGHNA, CDR2 YSLEER. The CDR3 extends over 15 amino acids. The CDR3 coding sequence is TGCGCCAGCAGCCTTGGGGGAGCAGGGGATTATGGCTACACCTTC. This translates into CASSLGGAGDYGYTF.

J is TRBJ2-1 and V is TRBV11-3; D remains unclear. The CDR3 length is 13 residues. Per germline, CDR1 SGHNT and CDR2 YENEEA. Between the trimmed V and J ends, which lost 1 base and 7 bases, there was a span of 8 bases. The CDR3 nucleotides read TGTGCCAGCAGCTTAGCCTCTGAGAATGAGCAGTTCTTC. Its translation: CASSLASENEQFF.

The chain combines TRBV28 with TRBJ1-4; 9 nucleotides match TRBD1. CDR1 and CDR2 (germline): MDHEN, SYDVKM. CDR3 size: 16 residues. Trimming removed 6 bases from V and 5 bases from J; junction bases left unmatched: 10. The CDR3 loop is CASSRHRDRVNEKLFF. The CDR3 DNA follows: TGTGCCAGCAGCCGACACCGGGACAGGGTAAATGAAAAACTGTTTTTT.

The chain combines TRBV7-2 with TRBJ1-6; a possible D gene is TRBD1 (5 bases). The CDR3 is made up of 15 amino acids. Trimming took 4 bases from V and 7 from J, leaving 14 bases between them. Germline CDR1 reads SGHTA; CDR2 reads FQGNSA. CDR3 sequence reads: CASSSLGTNNSPLHF. CDR3 nucleotide sequence: TGTGCCAGCAGCTCCCTCGGGACCAACAATTCACCCCTCCACTTT.

The J gene is TRBJ2-5, the V gene TRBV7-2; D gene unclear. Germline V gene lookup returns CDR1 SGHTA and CDR2 FQGNSA. Trimming shortened V by 2 bases and J by 5 bases, and 9 bases separated the two germline ends. The CDR3 length is 13 residues. CDR3 bases: TGTGCCAGCAGCTTACTGGCGCGGGAGACCCAGTACTTC. Protein: CASSLLARETQYF. Full variable domain (remainder filled in from reference TRBV7-2 and TRBJ2-5): GAGVSQSPSNKVTEKGKDVELRCDPISGHTALYWYRQSLGQGLEFLIYFQGNSAPDKSGLPSDRFSAERTGGSVSTLTIQRTQQEDSAVYLCASSLLARETQYFGPGTRLLVL.

The V and J genes are TRBV11-2 and TRBJ2-1; 14 bases match TRBD2. V shed 1 base, J shed 6 bases, and the junction held 5 bases outside the gene matches. The CDR3 is made up of 17 amino acids. The V gene's germline CDR1 is SGHAT and CDR2 FQNNGV. Here the CDR3 reads CASSLAWGTSGGNEQFF. In DNA, the CDR3 is TGTGCCAGCAGCTTAGCCTGGGGGACTAGCGGGGGCAATGAGCAGTTCTTC.

V and J are TRBV30 and TRBJ2-7, with 8 bases identical to TRBD1. Germline-derived CDR1 and CDR2 are GTSNPN and SVGIG (reference sequence). The V and J ends lost 3 bases and 4 bases, in that order; junction bases with no gene match: 5. CDR3 size: 13 residues. CDR3 nucleotides: TGTGCCTGGAGGCGGGACAGGCCATACGAGCAGTACTTC. Protein product: CAWRRDRPYEQYF.

This clone has a handful of counts. The gene calls are TRBV30 and TRBJ1-2; D is unclear. V was cut by 0 bases and J by 7 bases, with 6 bases left in between. Germline loops: CDR1 GTSNPN, CDR2 SVGIG (reference sequence). The CDR3 spans 11 residues. CDR3 DNA sequence: TGTGCCTGGAGTGTACGGGGTGGCTACACCTTC. This gives the protein CAWSVRGGYTF.

For this clone: The sample contains more than one DNA sequence encoding this CDR3. As DNA, the CDR3 is TGCGCCAGCAGCTTGGAAGGGGGAAATCAGCCCCAGCATTTT. Amino acid sequence: CASSLEGGNQPQHF. V is TRBV5-1 and J is TRBJ1-5; D is perhaps TRBD1 (6 bases). This CDR3 comprises 14 residues. Germline V lookup: CDR1 SGHRS, CDR2 YFSETQ. Trimming removed 0 bases at V and 4 bases at J, with 8 bases between.

The rearrangement joins TRBV19 to TRBJ2-1; TRBD2 is a possible D gene (7 bases). Trimming took off 3 bases at V and 4 bases at J, with 10 bases between the two ends. CDR1 is LNHDA and CDR2 is SQIVND in the germline V gene (reference sequence). This CDR3 spans 14 amino acids. The CDR3 DNA reads TGTGCCAGTAGTATCGGGGGGCCTTACAATGAGCAGTTCTTC. Amino acid sequence: CASSIGGPYNEQFF.

Remarks on this clone: This sample includes further DNA sequences coding for the same CDR3. The chain is built from TRBV5-4 and TRBJ2-2; D is possibly TRBD2 (5 bases). The CDR3 covers 15 residues. The V end was cut by 0 bases, the J end by 1 base, with 7 bases between. Germline V lookup: CDR1 SGHNT, CDR2 YYREEE (reference sequence). The CDR3 nucleotides are TGTGCCAGCAGCTTGGGAGGAGGGAACACCGGGGAGCTGTTTTTT. Its translation: CASSLGGGNTGELFF.

The chain joins TRBV4-1 to TRBJ2-4; tentative D call: TRBD1 (6 bases). Germline lookup yields CDR1 MGHRA and CDR2 YSYEKL. The germline V and J ends were trimmed by 0 bases and 9 bases, with 6 bases remaining between them. The CDR3 has 12 residues. The CDR3 loop is CASSQEGAIQYF. Here the CDR3 DNA reads TGCGCCAGCAGCCAAGAGGGGGCCATTCAGTACTTC.